These 2 T cell receptor beta chains came from one sample sequenced in a study of shared clonotypes between healthy human individuals. Sequencing was performed with immunoSEQ multiplex PCR; in TCRdb, only in-frame clones are kept and a portion is missing. The sample includes some 500,000 clones, 95% to 97% of them seen just once. The specimen was naive CD4+ T cells sorted from blood. This sample's subset: CD45RA+ positively selected. The receptors shown here come from a woman in her 30s in good health.

The chain is built from TRBV4-1 and TRBJ2-1; tentatively, D is TRBD2 (7 bases). Between the trimmed V and J ends, which lost 4 bases and 7 bases, there was a span of 23 bases. This CDR3 is 17 amino acids long. Germline V gene data show CDR1 as MGHRA and CDR2 as YSYEKL. As DNA, the CDR3 is TGCGCCAGCAGCCGCGGGGGCGGGAATATTAAAGTTAATGAGCAGTTCTTC. Residues: CASSRGGGNIKVNEQFF.

The chain carries TRBV6-1 and TRBJ2-7; 8 bases match TRBD1. V was pared by 6 bases and J by 6 bases, with 13 bases of the junction left unmatched. In germline, CDR1 is MNHNS, CDR2 SASEGT. The CDR3 contains 15 residues. As DNA, the CDR3 is TGTGCCAGCAGCTACAACAACAGGGGGAGTAGCGAGCAGTACTTC. Its translation is CASSYNNRGSSEQYF.